This T cell receptor (beta chain) was retrieved from a study of blood T cells in healthy people across ages. Per-sample PBMC isolation yielded at least 7 million cells. A J-beta primer mix and a sample-barcoded 5' primer were used in a second PCR of roughly 7 to 12 cycles. MiXCR, applied by TCRdb to the 5' RACE reads, yields one record per CDR3 protein. Of over 600,000 distinct CDR3 sequences listed, under 25% are singletons. Study-wide results and limits: TCR beta diversity per million T cells fell roughly linearly with age. Long-lived donors carried more naive CD4+ cells and greater diversity than aged donors.

A remark on this clonotype: Antigen specificity is unknown.

This TCR was recovered from a man aged 70 or older in good health. Sample: blood.

CDR3 coding DNA: TGCGCCAGCAGCATGGGACTAGCGGCGAGTCTGGGGACCCAGTACTTC. Encoded protein: CASSMGLAASLGTQYF. V usage is TRBV5-1 and J usage is TRBJ2-5, with 11 bases matching TRBD2. The CDR3 totals 16 residues. Germline V gene data show CDR1 as SGHRS and CDR2 as YFSETQ. Germline trimming cut 4 bases from V and 7 bases from J; bases unmatched to any gene: 12.